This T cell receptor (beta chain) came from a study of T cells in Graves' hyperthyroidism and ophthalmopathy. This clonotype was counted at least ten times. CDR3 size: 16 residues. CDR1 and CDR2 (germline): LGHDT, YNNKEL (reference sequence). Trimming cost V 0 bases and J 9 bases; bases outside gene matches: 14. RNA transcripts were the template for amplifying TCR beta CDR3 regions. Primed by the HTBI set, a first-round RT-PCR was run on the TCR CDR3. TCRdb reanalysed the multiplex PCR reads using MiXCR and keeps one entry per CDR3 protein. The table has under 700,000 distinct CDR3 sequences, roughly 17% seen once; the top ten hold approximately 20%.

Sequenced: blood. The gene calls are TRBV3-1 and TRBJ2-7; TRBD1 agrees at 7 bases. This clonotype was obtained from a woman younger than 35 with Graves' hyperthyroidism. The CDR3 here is CASSQDEGQFPTRQYF. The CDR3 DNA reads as TGTGCCAGCAGCCAAGATGAGGGACAGTTCCCTACGAGGCAGTACTTC.